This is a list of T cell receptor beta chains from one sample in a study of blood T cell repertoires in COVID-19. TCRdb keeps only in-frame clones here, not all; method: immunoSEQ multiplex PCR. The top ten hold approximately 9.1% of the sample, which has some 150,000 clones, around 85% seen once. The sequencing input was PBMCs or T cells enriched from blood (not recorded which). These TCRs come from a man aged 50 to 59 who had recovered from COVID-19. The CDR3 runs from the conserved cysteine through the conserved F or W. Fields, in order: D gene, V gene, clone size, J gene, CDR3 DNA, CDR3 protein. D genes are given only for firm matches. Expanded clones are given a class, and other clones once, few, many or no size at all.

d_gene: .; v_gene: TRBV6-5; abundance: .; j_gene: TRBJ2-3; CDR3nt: TGTGCCAGCCCGACAGACCCAACGCAGTATTTT; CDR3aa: CASPTDPTQYF
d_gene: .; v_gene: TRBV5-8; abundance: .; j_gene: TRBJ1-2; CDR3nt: TGTGCCAGCAGCTTACCTTGGCAAAACTATGGCTACACCTTC; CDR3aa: CASSLPWQNYGYTF
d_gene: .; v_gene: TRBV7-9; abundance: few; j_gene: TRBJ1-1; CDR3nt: TGTGCCAGCAGCTTAAGCTTGAACACTGAAGCTTTCTTT; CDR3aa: CASSLSLNTEAFF
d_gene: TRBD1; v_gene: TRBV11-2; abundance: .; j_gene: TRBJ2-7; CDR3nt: TGTGCCAGCATCGCGGACAGGACGGACGAGCAGTACTTC; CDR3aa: CASIADRTDEQYF
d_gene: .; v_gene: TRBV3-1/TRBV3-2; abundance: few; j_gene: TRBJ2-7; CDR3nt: TGTGCCAGCAGCCTGACTACCTACGAGCAGTACTTC; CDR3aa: CASSLTTYEQYF
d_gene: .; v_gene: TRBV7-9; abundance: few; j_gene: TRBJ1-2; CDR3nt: TGTGCCAGCAGCTTCAACAGAGATGGCTACACCTTC; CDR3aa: CASSFNRDGYTF
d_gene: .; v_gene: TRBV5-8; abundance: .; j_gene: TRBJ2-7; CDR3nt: TGTGCCAGCAGGACACGCACCCAATCCTACGAGCAGTACTTC; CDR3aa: CASRTRTQSYEQYF
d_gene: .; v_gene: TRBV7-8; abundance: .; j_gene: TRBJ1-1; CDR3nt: TGTGCCAGCAGCGCCGAGCTGATTTATGGCACTGAAGCTTTCTTT; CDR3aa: CASSAELIYGTEAFF
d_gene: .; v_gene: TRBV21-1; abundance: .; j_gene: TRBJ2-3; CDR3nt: TGTGCCCGCCCCACTTTCTCTTCCCGAAACACAGATACGCAGTATTTT; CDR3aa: CARPTFSSRNTDTQYF
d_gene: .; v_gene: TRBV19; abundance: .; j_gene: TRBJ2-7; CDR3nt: TGTGCCAGTAGTATAGCAGAGACAGGAGTATCCTACGAGCAGTACTTC; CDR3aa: CASSIAETGVSYEQYF
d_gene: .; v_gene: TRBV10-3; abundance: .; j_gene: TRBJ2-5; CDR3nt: TGTGCCATCGGGGCAGGGGCTGAGACCCAGTACTTC; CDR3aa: CAIGAGAETQYF